Below, 21 T cell receptor beta chains from the same sample are listed, as sequenced in a study of response to subunit inactivated influenza vaccine. TCRdb reprocessed the RT-PCR reads with MiXCR, giving one entry per CDR3 protein. The table shows some 180,000 distinct CDR3 sequences, with around 9% occurring only once. This specimen consisted of non-naive T cells sorted from PBMCs, obtained on the day of vaccination. These receptors were collected from a man aged 45-60 years who received an inactivated influenza vaccine.

This clonotype was counted a few times. The rearrangement uses TRBV28 and TRBJ2-7; D might be TRBD2 (5 bases). V was shortened by 1 base and J by 1 base, with 8 bases between the two germline ends. The CDR3 totals 14 residues. CDR1 is MDHEN and CDR2 is SYDVKM in the germline V gene. This CDR3 reads CASSLFGSSYEQYF. For the CDR3, the DNA is TGTGCCAGCAGTTTATTTGGGAGTTCCTACGAGCAGTACTTC.

The V gene is TRBV11-2, the J gene TRBJ2-2; tentative D call: TRBD2 (6 bases). Germline assignment: CDR1 SGHAT and CDR2 FQNNGV. The CDR3 totals 14 residues. With 3 bases removed from V and 4 bases from J, the gap between germline ends came to 9 bases. The CDR3 here is CASSFGTLTGELFF. The CDR3 bases are TGTGCCAGCAGCTTCGGGACTCTCACCGGGGAGCTGTTTTTT.

The chain is built from TRBV28 and TRBJ2-3; the D call may be TRBD1 or TRBD2 (6 bases each). Germline V gene lookup returns CDR1 MDHEN and CDR2 SYDVKM. V lost 5 bases to trimming and J lost 7 bases, with 13 bases between them. The CDR3 is made up of 13 amino acids. CDR3 sequence: CASSRPGAYTQYF. For the CDR3, the DNA is TGTGCCAGCAGTCGACCGGGGGCGTATACGCAGTATTTT.

This clonotype was detected ten times or more. V and J are TRBV27 and TRBJ2-1; the D gene is possibly TRBD2 (5 bases). There are 17 residues in the CDR3. Germline CDR1 reads MNHEY; CDR2 reads SMNVEV (reference sequence). Trimming left V 5 bases short and J 7 bases short, with 24 bases between. Here the CDR3 reads CASSPIALGVVFNEQFF. In DNA, the CDR3 is TGTGCCAGCAGTCCAATAGCGTTGGGAGTAGTTTTTAATGAGCAGTTCTTC.

This chain connects TRBV28 to TRBJ1-3, with 7 bases that match TRBD1. This CDR3 comprises 16 residues. The germline CDR1 and CDR2 sequences are MDHEN and SYDVKM. V gave up 1 base and J gave up 0 bases; unmatched junction bases: 3. This CDR3 reads CASSLSRDSSGNTIYF. The CDR3 DNA reads as TGTGCCAGCAGTTTATCCCGGGACAGCTCTGGAAACACCATATATTTT.

This clonotype was recorded a few times. V is TRBV4-2 and J is TRBJ2-3; perhaps TRBD2 as D (6 bases). This CDR3 region has 16 residues. V lost 2 bases and J 6 bases, leaving 18 bases between the germline ends. CDR1 and CDR2 from the germline V gene are LGHNA and YNFKEQ. Here the CDR3 reads CASSQTPTGRADTQYF. Here the CDR3 DNA reads TGTGCCAGCAGCCAAACCCCGACCGGGAGAGCGGATACGCAGTATTTT.

V is TRBV12-3 or TRBV12-4 and J is TRBJ1-2; D remains unclear. Trimming left V 8 bases short and J 3 bases short, with 7 bases between. The CDR3 is made up of 11 amino acids. The CDR3 here is CASQMYYGYTF. The CDR3 nucleotides are TGTGCCAGCCAAATGTACTATGGCTACACCTTC.

Remarks on this clonotype: An end of the junction does not agree with germline; a read error may underlie this. The rearrangement joins TRBV3-1 to TRBJ2-2, with 7 nucleotides matching TRBD2. Germline CDR1 LGHDT, CDR2 YNNKEL (reference sequence). This CDR3 comprises 15 residues. The CDR3 coding sequence is TGTGCCTGCAGCCGAGGCGGGAGCCGCACCGGGGAGCTGTTTTTT. Translated: CACSRGGSRTGELFF.

V gene TRBV7-9 combines with J gene TRBJ1-6; 7 bases match TRBD1. The germline V gene encodes CDR1 SEHNR and CDR2 FQNEAQ (reference sequence). The CDR3 is 16 amino acids. With V trimmed by 5 bases and J by 9 bases, 13 bases remained unmatched. CDR3 protein: CASSTDRVLGTSPLHF. The CDR3 DNA reads as TGTGCCAGCAGCACCGACAGGGTCCTTGGGACTTCACCCCTCCACTTT.

This chain uses TRBV12-3 or TRBV12-4 with TRBJ1-2; the match to TRBD1 covers 7 bases. This CDR3 comprises 13 residues. The J segment lost 4 bases and the V segment lost 3 bases, leaving 2 bases of the junction unmatched. The CDR3 DNA follows: TGTGCCAGCAGTTTGGACAGGACCTATGGCTACACCTTC. It encodes CASSLDRTYGYTF.

This chain connects TRBV6-2 or TRBV6-3 to TRBJ2-5; D unclear. Germline loops: CDR1 MNHEY, CDR2 SVGEGT. V was shortened by 11 bases and J by 1 base, with 11 bases between the two germline ends. The CDR3 loop spans 12 amino acids. The CDR3 nucleotides read TGTGCCGTCGGTAGTATCCAAGAGACCCAGTACTTC. Its protein is CAVGSIQETQYF.

In its sample, this clonotype was seen many times. In DNA, the CDR3 is TGTGCCACCAGTGACGTGGGAAGCACCGGGGAGCTGTTTTTT. Encoded protein: CATSDVGSTGELFF. The genes are TRBV24-1 and TRBJ2-2; no firm D call. Trimming removed 4 bases from V and 4 bases from J, with 9 bases in between. Germline CDR1 reads KGHDR; CDR2 reads SFDVKD. The CDR3 sequence is 14 residues long.

The rearrangement links TRBV12-3 or TRBV12-4 to TRBJ2-4; 13 bases align to TRBD2. This CDR3 region has 19 residues. Trimming took 6 bases from V and 3 from J; bases not matched to a gene: 14. CDR3 nucleotides: TGTGCCAGCAGCTCGCCCTGGACTAGCGGGAGTTTGGGCAAAAACATTCAGTACTTC. Its protein is CASSSPWTSGSLGKNIQYF.

In its sample, this clonotype was seen a few times. The rearrangement links TRBV11-2 to TRBJ2-3; D is possibly TRBD1 or TRBD2 (6 bases each). Trimming stripped 5 bases from V and 0 bases from J, with 21 bases between. This CDR3 has 18 residues. Germline CDR1 is SGHAT and CDR2 is FQNNGV. In DNA form, the CDR3 reads TGTGCCAGCAGCCTGTTCCGGGGGCTAGCCGGGAGCACAGATACGCAGTATTTT. It translates to CASSLFRGLAGSTDTQYF.

Only a few counts were recorded for this clonotype. This chain joins TRBV9 and TRBJ2-2, with 8 positions matching TRBD2. The CDR3 length is 15 residues. In germline, CDR1 is SGDLS, CDR2 YYNGEE. Trimming took 3 bases from V and 5 from J; bases not matched to a gene: 6. CDR3 bases: TGTGCCAGCAGCGAGAGCGGGAGAGGGACCGGGGAGCTGTTTTTT. Translation gives CASSESGRGTGELFF.

The sample holds a few counts of this clonotype. The chain joins TRBV5-1 to TRBJ1-1, with D possibly TRBD1 on 6 matching bases. V gave up 0 bases and J gave up 1 base, with 10 bases separating them. This CDR3 contains 15 residues. The V gene's germline CDR1 is SGHRS and CDR2 YFSETQ. CDR3 nucleotides: TGCGCCAGCAGCTTGGTGGGGGGCGCGAACACTGAAGCTTTCTTT. Translated, it gives CASSLVGGANTEAFF.

This chain joins TRBV6-2 or TRBV6-3 and TRBJ1-2; D perhaps matches TRBD1 (6 bases). V was shortened by 2 bases and J by 5 bases, with 9 bases between the two germline ends. Germline V gene data show CDR1 as MNHEY and CDR2 as SVGEGT. The CDR3 runs to 13 residues. The CDR3 sequence: CASSYKTGYGYTF. Written as DNA, the CDR3 is TGTGCCAGCAGTTACAAGACAGGTTATGGCTACACCTTC.

This clonotype has just a few counts. V usage is TRBV12-3 or TRBV12-4 and J usage is TRBJ2-5; D is perhaps TRBD2 (6 bases). The CDR3 spans 16 residues. V lost 1 base and J 2 bases, leaving 14 bases between the germline ends. CDR3 region: CASSLGSGPTQETQYF. CDR3 bases: TGTGCCAGCAGTTTAGGGAGCGGGCCCACGCAAGAGACCCAGTACTTC.

The chain joins TRBV12-3 or TRBV12-4 to TRBJ2-3; no definite D call. Trimming pared 6 bases from V and 2 bases from J, leaving 21 bases between. The CDR3 loop spans 17 amino acids. The CDR3, as DNA: TGTGCCAGCAGGGCTGATACGACATACACTTCCACAGATACGCAGTATTTT. Its translation: CASRADTTYTSTDTQYF.

The chain has TRBV7-9 and TRBJ1-6; TRBD1 matches 8 bases. J lost 9 bases, V lost 5 bases, and 6 bases had no gene match. This CDR3 is 14 amino acids long. Germline values: CDR1 SEHNR, CDR2 FQNEAQ (reference sequence). The CDR3 nucleotides are TGTGCCAGCAGCGGTACAGGGGGAGTTTCACCCCTCCACTTT. The encoded protein is CASSGTGGVSPLHF. The full variable domain, rest sourced from reference TRBV7-9 and TRBJ1-6, is DTGVSQNPRHKITKRGQNVTFRCDPISEHNRLYWYRQTLGQGPEFLTYFQNEAQLEKSRLLSDRFSAERPKGSFSTLEIQRTEQGDSAMYLCASSGTGGVSPLHFGNGTRLTVT.

This clonotype has ten or more counts. The chain carries TRBV28 and TRBJ2-5; weak D call: TRBD2 (6 bases). The V end lost 4 bases, the J end lost 5 bases, and 17 bases lay between the germline ends. This CDR3 region has 15 residues. The V gene's germline CDR1 is MDHEN and CDR2 SYDVKM. The CDR3: CASSSAPGELETQYF. The CDR3, as DNA: TGTGCCAGCAGTTCCGCCCCGGGGGAGTTGGAGACCCAGTACTTC.